The present TCR beta chain was sequenced within a study of identical twins. Overall study results and limits: Where beta out-of-frame sequences were concerned, excess twin sharing was weaker.

The V gene's germline CDR1 is LNHDA and CDR2 SQIVND (reference sequence). The CDR3 is made up of 15 amino acids. V lost 3 bases to trimming and J lost 3 bases, with 12 bases between them. TCRdb analysed the 5' RACE reads with MiXCR anew, one entry per CDR3 protein. Of approximately 530,000 distinct CDR3 sequences in the sample, around 20% were seen once. All donors were healthy Caucasians. To note about this clonotype: Its antigen is still unknown.

These same records also appear under a second study, on yellow fever vaccine responses in identical twins.

Material for sequencing was CD4+ T cells sorted from blood. The chain uses TRBV19 and TRBJ2-1, with D perhaps TRBD2 (6 bases). The sequence came from a woman between 18 and 30 years old in good health. Here the CDR3 reads CASSIRERRYNEQFF. CDR3 in DNA: TGTGCCAGTAGTATTCGGGAGCGCCGCTACAATGAGCAGTTCTTC. The full variable domain, completed using reference TRBV19 and TRBJ2-1, is DGGITQSPKYLFRKEGQNVTLSCEQNLNHDAMYWYRQDPGQGLRLIYYSQIVNDFQKGDIAEGYSVSREKKESFPLTVTSAQKNPTAFYLCASSIRERRYNEQFFGPGTRLTVL.